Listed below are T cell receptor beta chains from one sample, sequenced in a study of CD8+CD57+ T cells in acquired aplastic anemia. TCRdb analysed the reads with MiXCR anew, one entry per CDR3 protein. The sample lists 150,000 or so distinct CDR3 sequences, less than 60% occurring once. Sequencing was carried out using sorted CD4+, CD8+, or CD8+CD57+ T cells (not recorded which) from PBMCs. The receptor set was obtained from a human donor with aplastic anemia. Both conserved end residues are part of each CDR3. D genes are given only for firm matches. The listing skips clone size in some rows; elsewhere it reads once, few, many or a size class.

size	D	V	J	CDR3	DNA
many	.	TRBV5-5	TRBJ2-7	CASSAAGSGALLEQYF	TGTGCCAGCAGCGCAGCCGGTAGCGGAGCCCTCCTCGAGCAGTACTTC
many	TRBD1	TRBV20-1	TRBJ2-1	CSAREDRGPGSYNEQFF	TGCAGTGCTAGAGAGGACAGGGGGCCCGGGTCGTACAATGAGCAGTTCTTC
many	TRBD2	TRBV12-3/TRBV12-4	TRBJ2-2	CGTSVSPGELFF	TGTGGGACTAGCGTAAGTCCCGGGGAGCTGTTTTTT
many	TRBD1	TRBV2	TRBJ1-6	CASSSGTGNSPLHF	TGTGCCAGCAGTTCCGGGACAGGGAATTCACCCCTCCACTTT
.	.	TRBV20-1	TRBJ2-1	CSARDPQGSYDEQFF	TGCAGTGCTAGAGATCCCCAGGGGTCATACGATGAGCAGTTCTTC
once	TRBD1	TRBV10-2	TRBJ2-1	CASSAQGQGPYNEQFF	TGCGCCAGCAGTGCTCAAGGACAGGGCCCCTACAATGAGCAGTTCTTC
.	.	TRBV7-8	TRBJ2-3	CASSLAGLMADTHYF	TGTGCCAGCAGCTTAGCAGGTTTGATGGCAGATACGCACTATTTT
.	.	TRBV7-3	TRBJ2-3	CASSRAGADTQYF	TGTGCCAGCAGCCGTGCTGGGGCAGATACGCAGTATTTT
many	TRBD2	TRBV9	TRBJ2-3	CASSVTAGDDTQYF	TGTGCCAGCAGCGTAACGGCGGGAGATGATACGCAGTATTTT
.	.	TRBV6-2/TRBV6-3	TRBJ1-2	CASVAAGNYGYTF	TGTGCCAGCGTTGCCGCGGGAAACTATGGCTACACCTTC
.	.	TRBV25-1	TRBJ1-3	CASSRGGAFSGNTIYF	TGTGCCAGCAGTAGAGGTGGGGCCTTCTCTGGAAACACCATATATTTT
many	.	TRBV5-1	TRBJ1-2	CASSTTGSIYGYTF	TGCGCCAGCAGCACCACAGGGAGTATCTATGGCTACACCTTC
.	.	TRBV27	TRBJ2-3	CASRGRRDTQYF	TGTGCCAGCAGGGGTAGGAGAGATACGCAGTATTTT
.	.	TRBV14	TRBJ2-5	CASSPRAETQYF	TGTGCCAGCAGCCCCCGCGCCGAGACCCAGTACTTC
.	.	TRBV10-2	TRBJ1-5	CASQDRYQPQHF	TGCGCCAGCCAGGATAGATATCAGCCCCAGCATTTT
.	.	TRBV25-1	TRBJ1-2	CASSDHDKGGYTF	TGTGCCAGCAGTGACCATGACAAGGGTGGCTACACCTTC
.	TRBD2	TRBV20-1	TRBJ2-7	CSARWERGAGSYEQYF	TGCAGTGCTAGATGGGAGAGGGGAGCGGGGTCCTACGAGCAGTACTTC
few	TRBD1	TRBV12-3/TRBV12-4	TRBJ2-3	CASSPKSYRDRGTDTQYF	TGTGCCAGCAGTCCAAAGAGCTACCGGGACAGGGGCACAGATACGCAGTATTTT
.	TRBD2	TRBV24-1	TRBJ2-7	CATSSSGNYEQYF	TGTGCCACCAGTTCTAGCGGGAACTACGAGCAGTACTTC
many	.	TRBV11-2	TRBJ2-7	CASSPYVGEQYF	TGTGCCAGCAGCCCTTACGTGGGCGAGCAGTACTTC
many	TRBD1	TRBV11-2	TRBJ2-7	CASSRGQALYEQYF	TGTGCCAGCAGCCGTGGACAGGCTCTCTACGAGCAGTACTTC
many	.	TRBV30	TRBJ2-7	CAWTPGSTSYEQYF	TGTGCCTGGACCCCTGGTTCGACATCCTACGAGCAGTACTTC
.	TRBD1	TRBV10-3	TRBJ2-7	CASSSQGDTYEQYF	TGTGCCAGCAGTTCACAGGGGGATACCTACGAGCAGTACTTC
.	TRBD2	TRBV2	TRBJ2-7	CASSLVLAVAYEQYF	TGTGCCAGCAGTTTAGTGCTAGCGGTAGCATACGAGCAGTACTTC
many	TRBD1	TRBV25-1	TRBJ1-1	CASSELTGGTEAFF	TGTGCCAGCAGTGAATTGACAGGGGGCACTGAAGCTTTCTTT
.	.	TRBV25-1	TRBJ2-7	CASSQGVAQYF	TGTGCCAGCAGCCAAGGGGTTGCGCAGTACTTC
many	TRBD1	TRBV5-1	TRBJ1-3	CASSLTPTGAGNTIYF	TGCGCCAGCAGCCTGACCCCGACAGGGGCTGGAAACACCATATATTTT
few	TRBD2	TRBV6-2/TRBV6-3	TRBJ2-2	CASLAGGVHTGELFF	TGTGCCAGCCTAGCGGGAGGGGTTCACACCGGGGAGCTGTTTTTT
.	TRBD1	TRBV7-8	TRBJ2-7	CASRGTGSYEQYF	TGTGCCAGCAGGGGGACAGGGTCGTACGAGCAGTACTTC